The T cell receptor (beta chain) under discussion was sequenced for a study of early T cells in non-severe SARS-CoV-2 infection. In the study overall: Sequencing of unsorted whole blood was done on bulk RNA, leaving chains unpaired.

This clonotype was detected many times. There are 14 residues in the CDR3. V lost 7 bases to trimming and J lost 6 bases; unmatched junction nucleotides: 11. Germline V gene lookup returns CDR1 SGHVT and CDR2 SQSDAQ. One entry per CDR3 protein results from TCRdb running MiXCR on the 5' RACE reads. The sample holds more than 75,000 distinct CDR3 sequences; roughly 13% are singletons and the top ten take roughly 6%. This receptor was obtained from an adult who was a healthcare worker with PCR-confirmed SARS-CoV-2 infection or an uninfected control (not recorded which). Specimen: whole blood. V is TRBV7-4 and J is TRBJ2-7, with 8 bases lining up with TRBD1. The CDR3 is CASNRSDRGGEQYF. The CDR3 region has the DNA TGTGCCAGCAACAGATCAGACAGGGGCGGCGAGCAGTACTTC.